This T cell receptor beta chain is drawn from a study of T cells in Graves' hyperthyroidism and ophthalmopathy. Study overall: Prior to any treatment, at the point of initial diagnosis, peripheral blood was collected. General study findings and limits: The blood repertoire included most of the expanded thyroid clonotypes above 0.001.

V was pared by 1 base and J by 6 bases, with 6 bases of the junction left unmatched. Germline-derived CDR1 and CDR2 are SGHNT and YENEEA. The CDR3 runs to 16 residues. A few counts support this clonotype. What it recognizes is unknown. Uncontrolled infection, other autoimmune disease, pregnancy or lactation disqualified patients from enrolment. The source material, RNA transcripts, was used to amplify TCR beta CDR3 regions. First-round RT-PCR targeting the TCR CDR3 was performed with the HTBI primer set. Via MiXCR, TCRdb re-called the multiplex PCR reads, giving one row per CDR3 protein. The sample lists about 250,000 distinct CDR3 sequences, around 20% seen once, with around 65% in the top ten.

The sample comprised blood. The chain links TRBV11-3 to TRBJ2-2; 9 bases agree with TRBD1. The source is a man younger than 45 with Graves' ophthalmopathy. The CDR3 DNA is TGTGCCAGCAGCTTAGGGGGACAGGGTCCCCCCGGGGAGCTGTTTTTT. Amino acids: CASSLGGQGPPGELFF.